The source of this TCR beta chain is a study of blood T cells in healthy people across ages. General observations from the study: The long-lived group displayed more naive CD4+ cells, plus higher diversity, than the aged donors did. Investigators treated diversity estimates from one million T cells as underestimates. Samples with more naive T cells showed higher observed beta diversity.

PCR was performed a second time for about 7 to 12 cycles using a sample-barcoded 5' primer and a J-beta primer mix. TCRdb re-derived calls from the 5' RACE reads in MiXCR, one entry per CDR3 protein. This sample has about 830,000 distinct CDR3 sequences; under 80% occur once, and the top ten carry 28%. The sample providers were healthy Caucasian people from Russia, aged about 6 to 95. The CDR3 is 14 residues long. CDR1 is SGHRS and CDR2 is YFSETQ in the germline V gene. The germline V and J ends were trimmed by 4 bases and 4 bases, with 14 bases remaining between them. A word on this clonotype: Its specificity is unknown.

The sequence was obtained from a man aged 25 to 40 in good health. Sequenced input: blood. The genes are TRBV5-1 and TRBJ1-2; D might be TRBD1 (6 bases). CDR3 sequence (DNA): TGCGCCAGCAGCCCTAAACAGGGCAGCTATGGCTACACCTTC. Its protein is CASSPKQGSYGYTF. The full variable domain, rest sourced from reference TRBV5-1 and TRBJ1-2, is KAGVTQTPRYLIKTRGQQVTLSCSPISGHRSVSWYQQTPGQGLQFLFEYFSETQRNKGNFPGRFSGRQFSNSRSEMNVSTLELGDSALYLCASSPKQGSYGYTFGSGTRLTVV.